Listed below are T cell receptor beta chains from one sample, sequenced in a study of T cells after yellow fever vaccination. TCRdb called the 5' RACE reads again in MiXCR, with one record for every CDR3 protein. The table lists 250,000 to 350,000 distinct CDR3 sequences, roughly 6.8% of them singletons, with about 18% in the top ten. Sequencing was performed on PBMCs, taken about 49 days after the first yellow fever vaccination. The source of these receptors is a man aged 18 to 29 who received the YFV17D yellow fever vaccine. Each CDR3 is given with its conserved first and last residue. A D gene is named only where the DNA matches it firmly. Clone size is stated in some rows and not others, as once, few, many or a class when expanded.

clone_size: .; cdr3_length: 14; j_call: TRBJ1-6; d_call: TRBD1; v_call: TRBV7-2; cdr3_aa: CASSLGDRGSPLHF; cdr3_nt: TGTGCCAGCAGCTTGGGGGACAGGGGATCACCCCTCCACTTT
clone_size: many; cdr3_length: 13; j_call: TRBJ2-5; d_call: .; v_call: TRBV10-3; cdr3_aa: CAIRGREQETQYF; cdr3_nt: TGTGCCATCAGAGGCAGGGAACAAGAGACCCAGTACTTC
clone_size: .; cdr3_length: 17; j_call: TRBJ2-1; d_call: TRBD2; v_call: TRBV10-3; cdr3_aa: CAISDVASGLPYNEQFF; cdr3_nt: TGTGCCATCAGTGATGTGGCTAGCGGGTTGCCCTACAATGAGCAGTTCTTC
clone_size: few; cdr3_length: 16; j_call: TRBJ2-2; d_call: TRBD1; v_call: TRBV7-2; cdr3_aa: CASTLPEQGLTGELFF; cdr3_nt: TGTGCCAGCACTCTACCGGAACAGGGGTTGACCGGGGAGCTGTTTTTT
clone_size: many; cdr3_length: 15; j_call: TRBJ2-3; d_call: TRBD2; v_call: TRBV5-4; cdr3_aa: CASSSTTSGAYTQYF; cdr3_nt: TGTGCCAGCAGCTCGACGACTAGCGGGGCATATACGCAGTATTTT
clone_size: few; cdr3_length: 12; j_call: TRBJ2-5; d_call: .; v_call: TRBV29-1; cdr3_aa: CSVEQGQETQYF; cdr3_nt: TGCAGCGTGGAACAGGGACAAGAGACCCAGTACTTC
clone_size: many; cdr3_length: 14; j_call: TRBJ2-2; d_call: .; v_call: TRBV7-8; cdr3_aa: CASRSRTNVGELFF; cdr3_nt: TGTGCCAGCCGAAGCCGGACTAACGTGGGGGAGCTGTTTTTT
clone_size: few; cdr3_length: 14; j_call: TRBJ1-2; d_call: TRBD1; v_call: TRBV6-1; cdr3_aa: CASTRGQGHYGYTF; cdr3_nt: TGTGCCAGCACCAGGGGACAGGGACACTATGGCTACACCTTC
clone_size: many; cdr3_length: 13; j_call: TRBJ2-3; d_call: .; v_call: TRBV24-1; cdr3_aa: CATSLTATDTQYF; cdr3_nt: TGTGCCACCAGTTTGACAGCCACAGATACGCAGTATTTT
clone_size: few; cdr3_length: 16; j_call: TRBJ1-5; d_call: .; v_call: TRBV5-1; cdr3_aa: CASSLGVAGFREPQHF; cdr3_nt: TGCGCCAGCAGCTTGGGCGTGGCGGGGTTTCGGGAGCCCCAGCATTTT
clone_size: many; cdr3_length: 14; j_call: TRBJ2-3; d_call: .; v_call: TRBV12-5; cdr3_aa: CASPAGSSTDTQYF; cdr3_nt: TGTGCTAGCCCGGCAGGCTCTAGCACAGATACGCAGTATTTT
clone_size: few; cdr3_length: 14; j_call: TRBJ2-1; d_call: TRBD1; v_call: TRBV7-2; cdr3_aa: CASNGQGSKNEQFF; cdr3_nt: TGTGCCAGCAACGGACAGGGTTCTAAGAATGAGCAGTTCTTC
clone_size: few; cdr3_length: 12; j_call: TRBJ1-3; d_call: .; v_call: TRBV6-6; cdr3_aa: CASGVRGNTIYF; cdr3_nt: TGTGCCTCAGGAGTTAGAGGAAACACCATATATTTT
clone_size: many; cdr3_length: 14; j_call: TRBJ1-6; d_call: .; v_call: TRBV7-9; cdr3_aa: CASSLGEGYSPLHF; cdr3_nt: TGTGCCAGCAGCTTAGGGGAAGGTTATTCACCCCTCCACTTT
clone_size: few; cdr3_length: 14; j_call: TRBJ1-6; d_call: .; v_call: TRBV12-3/TRBV12-4; cdr3_aa: CASSLGGTHSPLHF; cdr3_nt: TGTGCCAGCAGTTTGGGAGGAACACATTCACCCCTCCACTTT
clone_size: many; cdr3_length: 15; j_call: TRBJ2-5; d_call: .; v_call: TRBV7-9; cdr3_aa: CASSLLQGLGETQYF; cdr3_nt: TGTGCCAGCAGCTTGTTACAGGGTCTGGGGGAGACCCAGTACTTC
clone_size: few; cdr3_length: 14; j_call: TRBJ2-1; d_call: .; v_call: TRBV10-3; cdr3_aa: CAITDGGGYNEQFF; cdr3_nt: TGTGCCATTACAGACGGGGGCGGTTACAATGAGCAGTTCTTC
clone_size: .; cdr3_length: 13; j_call: TRBJ2-7; d_call: .; v_call: TRBV19; cdr3_aa: CASSLSQEDEQYF; cdr3_nt: TGTGCCAGTAGCCTTAGTCAGGAGGACGAGCAGTACTTC
clone_size: .; cdr3_length: 15; j_call: TRBJ1-1; d_call: .; v_call: TRBV4-1; cdr3_aa: CASSQATVPYTEAFF; cdr3_nt: TGCGCCAGCAGCCAAGCAACAGTACCCTACACTGAAGCTTTCTTT
clone_size: many; cdr3_length: 14; j_call: TRBJ2-1; d_call: .; v_call: TRBV6-2/TRBV6-3; cdr3_aa: CASSYVSSYNEQFF; cdr3_nt: TGTGCCAGCAGTTATGTGAGCTCCTACAATGAGCAGTTCTTC
clone_size: many; cdr3_length: 15; j_call: TRBJ2-5; d_call: TRBD2; v_call: TRBV15; cdr3_aa: CATSSGWRGEETQYF; cdr3_nt: TGTGCCACCAGCAGCGGTTGGCGGGGGGAAGAGACCCAGTACTTC
clone_size: many; cdr3_length: 18; j_call: TRBJ2-1; d_call: TRBD1; v_call: TRBV5-1; cdr3_aa: CASSLAGDRAASYNEQFF; cdr3_nt: TGCGCCAGCAGCTTGGCCGGGGACAGGGCGGCTTCCTACAATGAGCAGTTCTTC
clone_size: few; cdr3_length: 14; j_call: TRBJ2-1; d_call: .; v_call: TRBV12-3/TRBV12-4; cdr3_aa: CASSRPPYGHEQFF; cdr3_nt: TGTGCCAGCAGTCGGCCCCCCTATGGGCATGAGCAGTTCTTC
clone_size: many; cdr3_length: 15; j_call: TRBJ2-7; d_call: TRBD2; v_call: TRBV20-1; cdr3_aa: CSASSGGKTKAEQYF; cdr3_nt: TGCAGTGCTAGCTCGGGGGGGAAGACCAAAGCCGAGCAGTACTTC
clone_size: few; cdr3_length: 14; j_call: TRBJ1-1; d_call: TRBD1; v_call: TRBV6-1; cdr3_aa: CASSERGRGTEAFF; cdr3_nt: TGTGCCAGCAGTGAGAGGGGGCGTGGAACTGAAGCTTTCTTT
clone_size: many; cdr3_length: 13; j_call: TRBJ2-5; d_call: .; v_call: TRBV12-3/TRBV12-4; cdr3_aa: CASSPTRKETQYF; cdr3_nt: TGTGCCAGCAGCCCCACTAGAAAAGAGACCCAGTACTTC
clone_size: many; cdr3_length: 16; j_call: TRBJ2-3; d_call: .; v_call: TRBV5-1; cdr3_aa: CASSFGGAGSTDTQYF; cdr3_nt: TGCGCCAGCAGCTTCGGCGGGGCAGGTAGCACAGATACGCAGTATTTT
clone_size: .; cdr3_length: 14; j_call: TRBJ2-2; d_call: .; v_call: TRBV19; cdr3_aa: CASNFRTLTGELFF; cdr3_nt: TGTGCCAGTAATTTTAGGACGCTAACCGGGGAGCTGTTTTTT
clone_size: .; cdr3_length: 15; j_call: TRBJ2-2; d_call: TRBD2; v_call: TRBV12-3/TRBV12-4; cdr3_aa: CASILAGGVTGELFF; cdr3_nt: TGTGCCAGCATCCTTGCGGGGGGCGTAACCGGGGAGCTGTTTTTT
clone_size: .; cdr3_length: 15; j_call: TRBJ2-2; d_call: TRBD2; v_call: TRBV29-1; cdr3_aa: CSALGLAGDTGELFF; cdr3_nt: TGCAGCGCCCTAGGTTTAGCGGGGGACACCGGGGAGCTGTTTTTT
clone_size: few; cdr3_length: 14; j_call: TRBJ2-7; d_call: .; v_call: TRBV7-2; cdr3_aa: CASSMGWRSYEQYF; cdr3_nt: TGTGCCAGCAGTATGGGGTGGAGGTCCTACGAGCAGTACTTC
clone_size: few; cdr3_length: 11; j_call: TRBJ1-1; d_call: .; v_call: TRBV12-3/TRBV12-4; cdr3_aa: CASTVDTEAFF; cdr3_nt: TGTGCCAGCACCGTCGACACTGAAGCTTTCTTT